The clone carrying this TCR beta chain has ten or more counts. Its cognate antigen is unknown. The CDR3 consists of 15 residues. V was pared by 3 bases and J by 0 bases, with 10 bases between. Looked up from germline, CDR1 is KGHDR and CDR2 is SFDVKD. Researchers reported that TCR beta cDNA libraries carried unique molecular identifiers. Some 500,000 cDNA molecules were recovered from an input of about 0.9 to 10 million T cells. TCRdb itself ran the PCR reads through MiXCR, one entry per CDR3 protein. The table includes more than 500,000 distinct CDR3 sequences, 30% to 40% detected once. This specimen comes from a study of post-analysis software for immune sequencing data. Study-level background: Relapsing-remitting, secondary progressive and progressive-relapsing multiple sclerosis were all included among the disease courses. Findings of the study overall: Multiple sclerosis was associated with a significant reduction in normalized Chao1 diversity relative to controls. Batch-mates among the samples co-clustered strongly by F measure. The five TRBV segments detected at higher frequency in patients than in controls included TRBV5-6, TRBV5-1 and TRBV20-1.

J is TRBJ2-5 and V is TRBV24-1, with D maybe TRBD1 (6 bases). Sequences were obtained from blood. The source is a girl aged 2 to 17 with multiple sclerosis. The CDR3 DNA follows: TGTGCCACCAGTGATCCAGACAGGTACCAAGAGACCCAGTACTTC. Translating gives CATSDPDRYQETQYF.